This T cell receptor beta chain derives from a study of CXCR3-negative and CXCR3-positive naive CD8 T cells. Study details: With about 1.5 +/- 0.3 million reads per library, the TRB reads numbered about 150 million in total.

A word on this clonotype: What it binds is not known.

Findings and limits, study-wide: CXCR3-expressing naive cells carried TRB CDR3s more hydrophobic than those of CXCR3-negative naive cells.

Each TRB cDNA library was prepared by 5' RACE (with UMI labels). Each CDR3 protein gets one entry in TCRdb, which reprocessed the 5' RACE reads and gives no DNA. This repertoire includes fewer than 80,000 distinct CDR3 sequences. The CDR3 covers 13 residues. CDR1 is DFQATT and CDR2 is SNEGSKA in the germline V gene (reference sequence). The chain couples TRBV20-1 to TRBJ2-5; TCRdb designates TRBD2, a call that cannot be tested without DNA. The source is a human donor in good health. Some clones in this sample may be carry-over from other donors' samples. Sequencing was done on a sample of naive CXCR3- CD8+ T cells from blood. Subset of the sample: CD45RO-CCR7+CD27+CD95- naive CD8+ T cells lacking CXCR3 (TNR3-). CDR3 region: CSTTSSGQETQYF.